The sequence of this T cell receptor (beta chain) was determined in a study of shared clonotypes between healthy human individuals. Overall study findings and caveats: Some naive CD4 clonotypes, about 5%, turned up in common across a few donors. Some clonotypes were shared by all four sorted-subset donors, while others were not shared. The non-shared ones had lower generation probabilities than the shared ones. Among donors, clonotype sharing was expected to be affected by sequencing depth.

About this clone: No antigen is known for it.

Some clones are missing from TCRdb's copy, which holds only in-frame ones; the method was immunoSEQ multiplex PCR. Counted here are over 1.4 million clones, over 95% occurring once; the ten biggest clones make up 1% to 1.5%. This CDR3 region has 14 residues. The V and J ends lost 1 base and 1 base respectively, with 6 bases between them. CDR1 KGHSH and CDR2 LQKENI come from the germline V gene. Material for sequencing was naive CD4+ T cells sorted from blood. Subset reported: CD45RA+ positively selected. J is TRBJ2-3 and V is TRBV18; D remains ambiguous. The receptor's source is a man aged 25-40 years in good health. The CDR3 is CASSPLWGTDTQYF. The CDR3, as DNA: TGTGCCAGCTCACCACTTTGGGGCACAGATACGCAGTATTTT.